The subject of this entry is one T cell receptor (beta chain). Its antigen target is currently unknown. Qualities for individual bases were not recorded, and no much larger clone is one base off. This specimen comes from a study of blood T cell repertoires in COVID-19 (dated by TCRdb to the early 2020s). Concerning the study at large: Samples from collaborators originated in the United States, Italy and Spain and spanned both the acute and convalescent phases of COVID-19. The material from the prospective study consisted of cDNA or gDNA derived from T cells, B-cell-depleted T cells, or PBMCs. Deeply sampled blood TCRbeta repertoires from subjects exposed to, actively infected with, or recovered from COVID-19 were included in the dataset. The repertoires were released in a freely available public database meant as a resource for research on the immune response to SARS-CoV-2. The samples were drawn from two sources: the first 160 participants of the ongoing ImmuneRACE study, and some 1,300 subjects contributed by 6 global collaborators. Sample metadata almost always included a de-identified subject ID, COVID-19 status, age in years and sex. Where available, HLA class I and class II types were taken from metadata supplied by the sample provider and were not determined by assay-based typing.

The investigation overall reported the following: The quantity of clinical and demographic metadata differed by source and by participant and was supplied without curation.

The CDR3 has 13 amino acids, counting the end cysteine and phenylalanine. Just the 39-base CDR3 DNA is kept, in frame starting at base 1. Unmatched junction bases come to 8, with V trimmed by 0 bases and J by 15 bases. Per the germline V gene (reference sequence), MNHEY is the CDR1 and SMNVEV is the CDR2. Whole blood was collected in K2EDTA tubes by collaborating institutions according to the institutions' own protocols. For TCRbeta analysis, collaborators shipped samples as frozen whole blood, isolated PBMCs, or DNA extracted from either of those sample types. TCRbeta CDR3 regions were amplified from genomic DNA by means of the immunoSEQ Assay, a bias-controlled multiplex PCR. On the study's bioinformatics: The number of nucleated cells in each sample was estimated by amplification of reference gene primers within the assay. To quantify the absolute abundance of each unique TCRbeta CDR3 rearrangement, sequence reads were collapsed and filtered. For each sample, productive Simpson clonality was calculated as the square root of Simpson's diversity index over productive rearrangements. TCRdb mirrors the immuneACCESS table, restricted to in-frame sequences. Some clones are absent from its copies; in checked studies, under half trace to an unresolved V gene, and the reason for the others is unknown. V, J and clone size derive from that table, while D and trimming were established from the DNA sequence. This sample has about 86,000 clones in its table, and around 87% of those were observed once. Of the sample, under 1.2% is held by the ten largest clones.

The sample comprised peripheral blood. The source of this sequence is a human donor in a cohort sampled during active COVID-19. The rearranged segments are TRBV27 and TRBJ2-4, with 7 bases in between that match TRBD2. The CDR3 region reads CASSLSVREGPYF. The DNA reads TGTGCCAGCAGTTTATCGGTCAGGGAGGGTCCGTACTTC.